The entry below describes one T cell receptor beta chain. Its antigen is not identified. The assay was immunoSEQ multiplex PCR, and TCRdb's table has in-frame clones only and misses some. The data hold 45,000 to 60,000 clones, with more than 75% observed a single time. Trimming removed 5 bases at V and 11 bases at J, with 15 bases between. The CDR3 contains 12 residues. Per germline, CDR1 SGHNT and CDR2 YENEEA. This record belongs to a study of T cell responses to AZD1222 COVID-19 vaccine. At the level of the study: Pooled together were second doses at about 4 or about 12 weeks. Study-level findings and limits: Repertoire sampling was restricted to post-peak T cell response timepoints.

The sequencing used peripheral blood, collected on day 0 of AZD1222 vaccination. The chain employs TRBV11-3 and TRBJ1-1; TRBD1 might be the D (5 bases). The clonotype originates from an adult in good health. The CDR3 region has the DNA TGTGCCAGCAGCGCCGACGGGGGTTCGGCTTTCTTT. It codes for CASSADGGSAFF.